A single sample is the source of the 31 T cell receptor beta chains below, sequenced in a study of blood T cells in healthy people across ages. Together with a sample-barcoded 5' primer, a J-beta primer mix was included in a second PCR lasting about 7 to 12 cycles. TCRdb fed the 5' RACE reads into MiXCR, producing one record per CDR3 protein. The sample includes around 800,000 distinct CDR3 sequences, 25% to 30% of them seen just once. This same sample was also part of a study on T cells of mothers and their children.

Sequencing input: blood. These receptors came from a boy aged 10-17 years in good health.

This clonotype was recorded a few times. The chain links TRBV4-1 to TRBJ2-7, with no clear D. The V end lost 1 base, the J end lost 5 bases, and 9 bases lay between the germline ends. The CDR3 totals 13 residues. Germline CDR1 and CDR2: MGHRA and YSYEKL. In DNA form, the CDR3 reads TGCGCCAGCAGCCAAGGCTGGAAGGACGAGCAGTACTTC. Protein sequence: CASSQGWKDEQYF.

The chain uses TRBV28 and TRBJ2-3; 11 positions agree with TRBD2. Trimming removed 6 bases from V and 5 bases from J; junction bases left unmatched: 13. Germline V lookup: CDR1 MDHEN, CDR2 SYDVKM. The CDR3 is made up of 17 amino acids. CDR3 protein: CASSAHSGGAYGDTQYF. CDR3 nucleotides: TGTGCCAGCAGCGCCCATAGCGGGGGGGCGTACGGAGATACGCAGTATTTT. Supplemented by reference TRBV28 and TRBJ2-3, the full variable domain reads DVKVTQSSRYLVKRTGEKVFLECVQDMDHENMFWYRQDPGLGLRLIYFSYDVKMKEKGDIPEGYSVSREKKERFSLILESASTNQTSMYLCASSAHSGGAYGDTQYFGPGTRLTVL.

This clonotype has a handful of counts. The rearrangement uses TRBV9 and TRBJ2-3; 7 bases are shared with TRBD2. CDR1 is SGDLS and CDR2 is YYNGEE in the germline V gene. With 0 bases clipped from V and 3 bases from J, the junction kept 7 bases outside the gene matches. The CDR3 covers 16 residues. The CDR3 sequence: CASSVAPTGGTDTQYF. Here the CDR3 DNA reads TGTGCCAGCAGCGTAGCTCCTACGGGGGGAACAGATACGCAGTATTTT.

This clonotype was recorded a few times. The chain is built from TRBV7-8 and TRBJ2-7, with 7 positions matching TRBD1. The germline V gene has CDR1 SGHVS and CDR2 FQNEAQ. The trim removed 5 bases at V and 0 bases at J, leaving 7 bases unmatched. The CDR3 has 15 residues. CDR3 protein: CASSPHRGISYEQYF. As DNA, the CDR3 is TGTGCCAGCAGCCCACACAGGGGTATCTCCTACGAGCAGTACTTC. Filled out from reference TRBV7-8 and TRBJ2-7, the complete variable domain reads GAGVSQSPRYKVAKRGQDVALRCDPISGHVSLFWYQQALGQGPEFLTYFQNEAQLDKSGLPSDRFFAERPEGSVSTLKIQRTQQEDSAVYLCASSPHRGISYEQYFGPGTRLTVT.

V gene TRBV20-1 combines with J gene TRBJ1-6, with D tentatively TRBD1 (5 bases). The CDR3 runs to 15 residues. CDR1 DFQATT and CDR2 SNEGSKA come from the germline V gene (reference sequence). V was shortened by 1 base and J by 8 bases, with 15 bases between the two germline ends. The CDR3 bases are TGCAGTGCTAGAGTAGGAGTGCCGGGGGATTCACCCCTCCACTTT. Its translation: CSARVGVPGDSPLHF.

A few counts support this clonotype. The V gene is TRBV6-6, the J gene TRBJ1-4; no firm D call. Germline V gene data show CDR1 as MNHNY and CDR2 as SVGAGI (reference sequence). This CDR3 comprises 16 residues. Trimming took 6 bases from V and 11 from J, leaving 25 bases between them. This CDR3 is CASSPKGLTVPPKLFF. In DNA, the CDR3 is TGTGCCAGCAGCCCCAAGGGCCTAACCGTTCCCCCCAAACTGTTTTTT.

On this clonotype: A much larger clone lies one base from this, so it may be a read error. The CDR3 sequence is CASSVGAGGYEQYF. For the CDR3, the DNA is TGTGCCAGCAGCGTAGGGGCAGGGGGCTACGAGCAGTACTTC. The genes are TRBV9 and TRBJ2-7, with TRBD1 matching 7 bases. V was clipped by 0 bases and J by 3 bases; unmatched bases: 3. Germline V gene data show CDR1 as SGDLS and CDR2 as YYNGEE. This CDR3 spans 14 amino acids. Full variable domain (rest looked up from reference TRBV9 and TRBJ2-7): DSGVTQTPKHLITATGQRVTLRCSPRSGDLSVYWYQQSLDQGLQFLIQYYNGEERAKGNILERFSAQQFPDLHSELNLSSLELGDSALYFCASSVGAGGYEQYFGPGTRLTVT.

The chain recombines TRBV6-5 with TRBJ2-5; TRBD1 agrees at 9 bases. Losses at the gene ends were 1 base for V and 4 bases for J; bases not matched to a gene: 10. This CDR3 contains 17 residues. The germline CDR1 and CDR2 sequences are MNHEY and SVGAGI. CDR3 loop: CASSYLSTGGPRETQYF. CDR3 bases: TGTGCCAGCAGTTACTTATCGACAGGGGGGCCCCGAGAGACCCAGTACTTC.

This clonotype was observed a few times. The rearrangement uses TRBV6-6 and TRBJ2-2; D is perhaps TRBD2 (5 bases). This CDR3 comprises 12 residues. The germline V and J ends were trimmed by 7 bases and 4 bases, with 7 bases remaining between them. Germline values: CDR1 MNHNY, CDR2 SVGAGI (reference sequence). The CDR3 sequence is CASTEGTGELFF. CDR3 nucleotides: TGTGCCAGCACCGAGGGCACCGGGGAGCTGTTTTTT.

This clonotype was seen a handful of times. The V call is TRBV11-2, the J call TRBJ2-3; 12 bases align to TRBD2. CDR3 length: 17 residues. The germline V gene encodes CDR1 SGHAT and CDR2 FQNNGV. V trimming: 1 base; J trimming: 2 bases; junction bases outside the gene matches: 4. The CDR3 sequence is CASSLVGLAGNTDTQYF. For the CDR3, the DNA is TGTGCCAGCAGCTTAGTCGGACTAGCGGGGAACACAGATACGCAGTATTTT.

This clonotype was picked up a small number of times. The junction does not match germline at one end; this may be a read error. The CDR3 sequence is CSARDPSGGALGETRYF. CDR3 bases: TGCAGTGCTAGAGACCCCTCGGGGGGGGCGTTGGGGGAGACCCGGTACTTC. The gene calls are TRBV20-1 and TRBJ2-1; 8 positions agree with TRBD2. The V gene's germline CDR1 is DFQATT and CDR2 SNEGSKA (reference sequence). The CDR3 spans 17 residues.

This clonotype occurred a few times. The rearrangement links TRBV6-1 to TRBJ2-7; 12 positions agree with TRBD2. The CDR3 consists of 13 residues. With V trimmed by 10 bases and J by 4 bases, 5 bases remained unmatched. The germline V gene encodes CDR1 MNHNS and CDR2 SASEGT. CDR3 DNA: TGTGCCACCGGGACTAGCGGGTTTTACGAGCAGTACTTC. It yields the protein CATGTSGFYEQYF.

A remark on this clonotype: At one boundary the junction diverges from the germline segment, which might be a read error. V is TRBV30 and J is TRBJ2-5, with a weak D call TRBD1 (8 bases). This CDR3 is built from 14 residues. Germline V gives CDR1 GTSNPN, CDR2 SVGIG (reference sequence). CDR3 loop: CTWGSGTGQETQYF. CDR3 coding DNA: TGTACCTGGGGAAGCGGGACAGGCCAAGAGACCCAGTACTTC.

The V gene is TRBV19, the J gene TRBJ2-5; weak D call: TRBD1 (6 bases). The CDR3 runs 15 residues. The germline V gene encodes CDR1 LNHDA and CDR2 SQIVND (reference sequence). V was trimmed by 5 bases and J by 11 bases, leaving 24 bases between them. CDR3: CASSAGQSPTSKQYF. For the CDR3, the DNA is TGTGCCAGTAGTGCAGGACAGAGCCCTACGAGTAAGCAGTACTTC.

The chain is built from TRBV6-5 and TRBJ2-3; D unclear. CDR1 is MNHEY and CDR2 is SVGAGI in the germline V gene. Trimming shortened V by 2 bases and J by 0 bases, and 9 bases separated the two germline ends. The CDR3 covers 15 residues. The CDR3 DNA is TGTGCCAGCAGTTACGGGCGGATTAGCACAGATACGCAGTATTTT. Amino acid sequence: CASSYGRISTDTQYF.

This clonotype was detected a few times. The V gene is TRBV28, the J gene TRBJ1-1; D call uncertain. This CDR3 contains 11 residues. V was shortened by 6 bases and J by 8 bases, with 10 bases between the two germline ends. Germline CDR1 MDHEN, CDR2 SYDVKM. CDR3 region: CASSQSPEAFF. The DNA of the CDR3 is TGTGCCAGCAGCCAATCTCCGGAAGCTTTCTTT.

This clonotype was seen a handful of times. V and J are TRBV6-2 or TRBV6-3 and TRBJ2-5, with D perhaps matching TRBD1 or TRBD2 (5 bases each). With 6 bases removed from V and 1 base from J, the gap between germline ends came to 18 bases. This CDR3 has 16 amino acids. Germline V gene sequence: CDR1 MNHEY, CDR2 SVGEGT. This CDR3 reads CASSRSLGTLQETQYF. The CDR3 region has the DNA TGTGCCAGCAGCCGCTCCCTGGGGACCCTCCAAGAGACCCAGTACTTC.

This chain links TRBV9 with TRBJ1-1; D is undetermined. Germline values: CDR1 SGDLS, CDR2 YYNGEE. CDR3 length: 14 residues. V was cut by 4 bases and J by 1 base, with 11 bases left in between. CDR3 protein: CASSPAGKNTEAFF. CDR3 DNA: TGTGCCAGCAGCCCCGCCGGGAAGAACACTGAAGCTTTCTTT.

The rearrangement joins TRBV12-3 or TRBV12-4 to TRBJ1-1, with D possibly matching TRBD1 (6 bases). The CDR3 consists of 14 residues. Between the trimmed V and J ends, which lost 3 bases and 3 bases, there was a span of 11 bases. The CDR3 region has the DNA TGTGCCAGCAGTTTTCCGAGGGGGGACACTGAAGCTTTCTTT. It codes for CASSFPRGDTEAFF.

This clonotype was observed a handful of times. The rearrangement joins TRBV9 to TRBJ2-2; D perhaps matches TRBD2 (7 bases). Per germline, CDR1 SGDLS and CDR2 YYNGEE. The CDR3 contains 16 residues. V lost 1 base to trimming and J lost 3 bases, with 13 bases between them. The CDR3 nucleotides read TGTGCCAGCAGCGTACTCGGGGGGCCTTACACCGGGGAGCTGTTTTTT. Its protein product is CASSVLGGPYTGELFF. Variable domain in full (rest from reference TRBV9 and TRBJ2-2): DSGVTQTPKHLITATGQRVTLRCSPRSGDLSVYWYQQSLDQGLQFLIQYYNGEERAKGNILERFSAQQFPDLHSELNLSSLELGDSALYFCASSVLGGPYTGELFFGEGSRLTVL.

This chain joins TRBV7-9 and TRBJ1-2; no firm D call. The V gene's germline CDR1 is SEHNR and CDR2 FQNEAQ (reference sequence). The CDR3 length is 11 residues. V shed 5 bases and J shed 11 bases, with 12 bases lying between them. The CDR3, as DNA: TGTGCCAGCAGCGTACTAATGGGGTACACCTTC. Amino acid sequence: CASSVLMGYTF.

This clonotype was seen a few times. This chain uses TRBV10-3 with TRBJ1-2; maybe TRBD1 (5 bases). V gave up 4 bases and J gave up 7 bases, with 13 bases separating them. CDR3 length equals 13 residues. Germline V gene sequence: CDR1 ENHRY, CDR2 SYGVKD. The CDR3 DNA sequence: TGTGCCATCAGTGGAACCCCAGGGTGTGGCTACACCTTC. It translates to CAISGTPGCGYTF.

This clonotype was counted at least ten times. V and J are TRBV29-1 and TRBJ2-4; unclear D gene. The germline V gene has CDR1 SQVTM and CDR2 ANQGSEA. Trimming removed 4 bases at V and 0 bases at J, with 10 bases between. The CDR3 has 14 amino acids. CDR3 sequence: CSVAPRLAKNIQYF. In DNA form, the CDR3 reads TGCAGCGTTGCCCCCCGGCTAGCCAAAAACATTCAGTACTTC.

This clonotype has a count of ten or more. The chain is built from TRBV9 and TRBJ1-1; D unclear. Germline V lookup: CDR1 SGDLS, CDR2 YYNGEE. The CDR3 has 13 amino acids. Trimming stripped 5 bases from V and 1 base from J, with 9 bases between. CDR3 in amino acids: CASSARRNTEAFF. The CDR3 region has the DNA TGTGCCAGCAGTGCCAGGAGGAACACTGAAGCTTTCTTT.

The chain recombines TRBV20-1 with TRBJ1-2; TRBD1 is a possible D gene (6 bases). The CDR3 covers 10 residues. The V gene lost 5 bases and the J gene lost 14 bases, with 15 bases spanning the gap. From germline, CDR1 is DFQATT and CDR2 SNEGSKA (reference sequence). CDR3 amino acids: CSALTGTQTF. CDR3 coding DNA: TGCAGTGCTTTAACAGGGACTCAGACCTTC.

This clonotype was detected a few times. This sequence joins TRBV28 and TRBJ2-7, with TRBD2 matching 9 bases. Germline CDR1 reads MDHEN; CDR2 reads SYDVKM. Unmatched junction bases numbered 5, after V lost 3 bases and J lost 5 bases. This CDR3 contains 14 residues. The chain's CDR3 is CASSFGTSYHEQYF. CDR3 DNA sequence: TGTGCCAGCAGTTTCGGGACTAGCTACCACGAGCAGTACTTC. Looking up the rest from reference TRBV28 and TRBJ2-7 gives the full variable domain: DVKVTQSSRYLVKRTGEKVFLECVQDMDHENMFWYRQDPGLGLRLIYFSYDVKMKEKGDIPEGYSVSREKKERFSLILESASTNQTSMYLCASSFGTSYHEQYFGPGTRLTVT.

This clonotype has more than one count but fewer than ten. Germline is not matched at one junction end, which may reflect a read error. The V call is TRBV2, the J call TRBJ1-2; TRBD1 might be the D (5 bases). The CDR3 runs to 12 residues. The germline gives CDR1 SNHLY, CDR2 FYNNEI. The CDR3: CASTEGNYGYIF. In DNA form, the CDR3 reads TGTGCCAGCACCGAGGGGAACTATGGCTACATCTTC.

This clonotype was detected only a few times. This chain connects TRBV6-2 or TRBV6-3 to TRBJ2-1; D might be TRBD2 (6 bases). The V gene lost 6 bases and the J gene lost 6 bases, with 18 bases spanning the gap. Looked up from germline, CDR1 is MNHEY and CDR2 is SVGEGT. CDR3 length: 15 amino acids. The CDR3: CASSSGSGGSNEQFF. As DNA, the CDR3 is TGTGCCAGCAGCTCCGGGTCCGGAGGGTCCAATGAGCAGTTCTTC.

The CDR3 region has the DNA TGTGCCAGCAGCCCCAATGGCAGGGAGGAGTTAGATACGCAGTATTTT. It encodes CASSPNGREELDTQYF. V and J are TRBV7-9 and TRBJ2-3; D is possibly TRBD2 (6 bases). Germline CDR1 reads SEHNR; CDR2 reads FQNEAQ (reference sequence). V lost 5 bases, J lost 5 bases, and 20 bases lay in between. The CDR3 spans 16 residues.

The chain joins TRBV20-1 to TRBJ2-5; 9 nucleotides line up with TRBD1. This CDR3 region has 16 residues. V trimming: 0 bases; J trimming: 4 bases; junction bases outside the gene matches: 9. The germline V gene encodes CDR1 DFQATT and CDR2 SNEGSKA (reference sequence). Written as DNA, the CDR3 is TGCAGTGCTAGAGATTCCGGGACAGGGAAAGGAGAGACCCAGTACTTC. Amino acid sequence: CSARDSGTGKGETQYF.

This rearrangement joins TRBV29-1 to TRBJ1-1, with D unclear. V lost 0 bases, J lost 4 bases, and 9 bases lay in between. The CDR3 loop spans 13 amino acids. CDR1 is SQVTM and CDR2 is ANQGSEA in the germline V gene. CDR3 in DNA: TGCAGCGTTGAAGAGCCGCGGGGCACTGAAGCTTTCTTT. It specifies CSVEEPRGTEAFF.